This TCR beta chain derives from a study of blood T cell repertoires in COVID-19. Study background: Material from acute and convalescent COVID-19 was sourced from the United States, Italy and Spain. T cells, B-cell-depleted T cells, or PBMCs provided the cDNA or gDNA that served as material.

CDR3 size: 14 residues. Looked up from germline, CDR1 is SGHRS and CDR2 is YFSETQ. About this clone itself: The junction differs from germline at one of its ends, possibly a read error.

Seattle patients were enrolled while actively infected and followed longitudinally. Authors' data handling: Counts of nucleated cells, estimated from reference gene primer amplification, were obtained. Clones were sequenced by immunoSEQ multiplex PCR, and TCRdb holds only the in-frame ones, with some missing. V and J calls plus clone size are reproduced from that table; the DNA served to infer D and trimming. The sample contains under 200,000 clones, about 88% of which appear only once. This TCR was sampled from a woman of 80 years or more with COVID-19, enrolled during active disease. V usage is TRBV5-1 and J usage is TRBJ1-4; 7 bases are shared with TRBD1. The sample was peripheral blood. The CDR3 nucleotides read TGCGCCAGCACCTTGACAGGGAATAATGAAAAACTGTTTTTT. Amino acids: CASTLTGNNEKLFF.